The 30 T cell receptor beta chains in this list originate from one sample, sequenced in a study of blood T cell dynamics during melanoma immunotherapy. The time point is: pre-treatment baseline. Sequencing was performed with immunoSEQ multiplex PCR; in TCRdb, only in-frame clones are kept and a portion is missing. The top ten hold 3% to 4% of the sample, which has several thousand clones, 70% to 90% seen once. The sequencing here drew on blood, taken from a patient treated with checkpoint blockade. Receptors originate from a human donor with melanoma.

The V call is TRBV19, the J call TRBJ1-1, with 7 positions matching TRBD1. V was clipped by 4 bases and J by 1 base; unmatched bases: 0. Germline-derived CDR1 and CDR2 are LNHDA and SQIVND (reference sequence). The CDR3 is 13 residues long. CDR3 nucleotide sequence: TGTGCCAGTAGTAGGACAGGGAACACTGAAGCTTTCTTT. Amino acid sequence: CASSRTGNTEAFF.

The chain carries TRBV4-3 and TRBJ2-1; D gene ambiguous. Germline V gene sequence: CDR1 LGHNA, CDR2 YSLEER. This CDR3 is 16 amino acids long. V was clipped by 0 bases and J by 0 bases, with 9 bases between them. The CDR3 DNA reads TGCGCCAGCAGCCAAGATTTCGAGAGCTCCTACAATGAGCAGTTCTTC. This sequence encodes CASSQDFESSYNEQFF.

The genes are TRBV6-1 and TRBJ2-2, with D perhaps TRBD1 (5 bases). The CDR3 is 15 amino acids. V lost 3 bases and J 5 bases, leaving 13 bases between the germline ends. Germline V lookup: CDR1 MNHNS, CDR2 SASEGT. This CDR3 reads CASSDVSGRTGELFF. The DNA of the CDR3 is TGTGCCAGCAGTGATGTGTCAGGGCGAACCGGGGAGCTGTTTTTT.

The chain uses TRBV7-2 and TRBJ1-2; 11 bases match TRBD1. Germline V gene lookup returns CDR1 SGHTA and CDR2 FQGNSA. This CDR3 is 13 amino acids long. The ends lost 4 bases at V and 8 bases at J; junction bases unmatched: 3. The CDR3 reads CASSSGQGVGYTF. CDR3 nucleotides: TGTGCCAGCAGCTCGGGACAGGGGGTAGGCTACACCTTC.

This clone was seen only once. The chain recombines TRBV5-4 with TRBJ1-5, with D maybe TRBD1 (6 bases). The V gene's germline CDR1 is SGHNT and CDR2 YYREEE (reference sequence). The CDR3 has 15 residues. V lost 1 base and J 2 bases, leaving 10 bases between the germline ends. CDR3 sequence: CASSLQGSGNQPQHF. Here the CDR3 DNA reads TGTGCCAGCAGCTTGCAGGGGAGCGGCAATCAGCCCCAGCATTTT. Full variable domain (remainder filled in from reference TRBV5-4 and TRBJ1-5): ETGVTQSPTHLIKTRGQQVTLRCSSQSGHNTVSWYQQALGQGPQFIFQYYREEENGRGNFPPRFSGLQFPNYSSELNVNALELDDSALYLCASSLQGSGNQPQHFGDGTRLSIL.

The chain uses TRBV7-2 and TRBJ2-5; TRBD2 matches at 7 bases. Trimming cost V 5 bases and J 5 bases; bases outside gene matches: 20. Germline values: CDR1 SGHTA, CDR2 FQGNSA. The CDR3 has 18 amino acids. The CDR3 bases are TGTGCCAGCAGCCGGCGGGGTGCGGGAGCCCCGGGAATGGAGACCCAGTACTTC. This translates into CASSRRGAGAPGMETQYF.

The V and J genes are TRBV4-1 and TRBJ1-1; TRBD1 aligns across 7 bases. CDR1 MGHRA and CDR2 YSYEKL come from the germline V gene. There are 14 residues in the CDR3. After removal of 1 base from V and 4 bases from J, the junction contained 3 bases not matched to a gene. CDR3 DNA: TGCGCCAGCAGCCAAGTACAGGGGACCACTGAAGCTTTCTTT. Protein: CASSQVQGTTEAFF.

This clone was recorded a few times. The gene calls are TRBV5-1 and TRBJ1-2; D is uncertain. CDR1 is SGHRS and CDR2 is YFSETQ in the germline V gene. The CDR3 runs to 15 residues. V was clipped by 0 bases and J by 0 bases, with 9 bases between them. Here the CDR3 reads CASSLDRVSNYGYTF. The CDR3 DNA follows: TGCGCCAGCAGCTTGGACCGGGTTTCTAACTATGGCTACACCTTC. Full variable domain (missing parts from reference TRBV5-1 and TRBJ1-2): KAGVTQTPRYLIKTRGQQVTLSCSPISGHRSVSWYQQTPGQGLQFLFEYFSETQRNKGNFPGRFSGRQFSNSRSEMNVSTLELGDSALYLCASSLDRVSNYGYTFGSGTRLTVV.

J is TRBJ1-1 and V is TRBV4-3; D may be TRBD1 (6 bases). Looked up from germline, CDR1 is LGHNA and CDR2 is YSLEER. The CDR3 has 15 amino acids. Trimming removed 1 base from V and 4 bases from J, with 13 bases in between. The CDR3 sequence: CASSQGNGRGTEAFF. The DNA of the CDR3 is TGCGCCAGCAGCCAAGGCAATGGCAGGGGCACTGAAGCTTTCTTT.

This rearrangement joins TRBV18 to TRBJ1-6; D is possibly TRBD1 (6 bases). Germline values: CDR1 KGHSH, CDR2 LQKENI. CDR3 length equals 15 residues. V lost 5 bases, J lost 6 bases, and 14 bases lay in between. CDR3 nucleotides: TGTGCCAGCTCAGTACAAACAGGGACTAATTCACCCCTCCACTTT. Its translation is CASSVQTGTNSPLHF.

This clone has a single count. This chain links TRBV7-6 with TRBJ2-7; D possibly uses TRBD1 or TRBD2 (5 bases each). The CDR3 is 15 residues long. Germline values: CDR1 SGHVS, CDR2 FNYEAQ. Trimming shortened V by 4 bases and J by 0 bases, and 13 bases separated the two germline ends. The CDR3 nucleotides are TGTGCCAGCAGCTCGTTTACCGGGACCTCCTACGAGCAGTACTTC. This encodes CASSSFTGTSYEQYF.

This clone came up a few times. The rearrangement links TRBV5-4 to TRBJ2-3; D is ambiguous. V lost 0 bases, J lost 5 bases, and 10 bases lay in between. Germline loops: CDR1 SGHNT, CDR2 YYREEE (reference sequence). The CDR3 length is 14 residues. CDR3 loop: CASSLGALGDTQYF. CDR3 DNA sequence: TGTGCCAGCAGCTTGGGAGCTCTAGGAGATACGCAGTATTTT.

This chain links TRBV5-6 with TRBJ2-3; 11 bases fit TRBD1. Germline loops: CDR1 SGHDT, CDR2 YYEEEE. This CDR3 comprises 17 residues. The trim removed 4 bases at V and 2 bases at J, leaving 9 bases unmatched. The CDR3 reads CASSGQGAVLHTDTQYF. The CDR3 coding sequence is TGTGCCAGCAGCGGACAGGGGGCTGTGCTACACACAGATACGCAGTATTTT.

The rearrangement links TRBV10-3 to TRBJ1-6, with a tentative D call TRBD1 (5 bases). This CDR3 is built from 15 residues. Germline values: CDR1 ENHRY, CDR2 SYGVKD. V shed 5 bases and J shed 6 bases, with 14 bases lying between them. CDR3 sequence reads: CAISYRDGRNSPLHF. Here the CDR3 DNA reads TGTGCCATCAGTTACCGGGACGGACGTAATTCACCCCTCCACTTT.

V gene TRBV6-5 combines with J gene TRBJ1-4; the match to TRBD1 covers 8 bases. The CDR3 consists of 13 residues. Trimming removed 5 bases from V and 8 bases from J; junction bases left unmatched: 4. Germline V CDR1 and CDR2: MNHEY, SVGAGI. The CDR3 coding sequence is TGTGCCAGCAGTCGACAGGGGAAAGAAAAACTGTTTTTT. Translated: CASSRQGKEKLFF.

The chain is built from TRBV6-1 and TRBJ1-5; D perhaps matches TRBD1 (6 bases). The CDR3 length is 14 residues. Germline loops: CDR1 MNHNS, CDR2 SASEGT. V lost 6 bases and J 4 bases, leaving 13 bases between the germline ends. CDR3 bases: TGTGCCAGCAGGGACCGGACAGCAAATCAGCCCCAGCATTTT. This encodes CASRDRTANQPQHF.

In this sample, this clone turned up once. V gene TRBV19 combines with J gene TRBJ2-1; 12 nucleotides line up with TRBD2. CDR1 is LNHDA and CDR2 is SQIVND in the germline V gene (reference sequence). V lost 5 bases and J lost 0; bases outside the gene matches: 5. This CDR3 contains 17 residues. The CDR3 is CASSRTSGASSYNEQFF. CDR3 bases: TGTGCCAGTAGTCGGACTAGCGGGGCAAGCTCCTACAATGAGCAGTTCTTC.

CDR3 bases: TGTGCCAGCAGCCCTACGTGGGGGGCGAAGCAGTACTTC. Its translation: CASSPTWGAKQYF. The chain carries TRBV14 and TRBJ2-7; the D gene could be TRBD1 or TRBD2 (6 bases each). Germline values: CDR1 SGHDN, CDR2 FVKESK. This CDR3 region has 13 residues. V gave up 4 bases and J gave up 8 bases, with 15 bases separating them.

This clone was recorded once. The V call is TRBV19, the J call TRBJ1-4; D possibly corresponds to TRBD1 (5 bases). V lost 6 bases, J lost 6 bases, and 17 bases lay in between. Germline V gives CDR1 LNHDA, CDR2 SQIVND (reference sequence). The CDR3 length is 15 residues. The CDR3 loop is CASSPGTRNDEKLFF. CDR3 DNA sequence: TGTGCCAGTAGCCCAGGGACGCGGAATGATGAAAAACTGTTTTTT.

The rearrangement uses TRBV6-1 and TRBJ2-7, with D perhaps given as TRBD1 or TRBD2 (5 bases each). Germline-derived CDR1 and CDR2 are MNHNS and SASEGT. CDR3 length: 15 amino acids. V was trimmed by 7 bases and J by 4 bases, leaving 20 bases between them. CDR3 protein: CASTPFRGAGYEQYF. The CDR3 coding sequence is TGTGCCAGCACCCCCTTTCGAGGGGCCGGTTACGAGCAGTACTTC.

The genes are TRBV7-9 and TRBJ1-4; maybe TRBD1 (6 bases). Germline lookup yields CDR1 SEHNR and CDR2 FQNEAQ (reference sequence). Trimming removed 3 bases from V and 2 bases from J, with 10 bases in between. The CDR3 length is 15 residues. Here the CDR3 reads CASSFGGATNEKLFF. The CDR3 DNA reads as TGTGCCAGCAGCTTCGGGGGGGCCACTAATGAAAAACTGTTTTTT.

This chain connects TRBV4-3 to TRBJ2-5, with 14 positions matching TRBD2. Germline CDR1 LGHNA, CDR2 YSLEER. This CDR3 region has 17 residues. The junction had 6 bases not matched to a gene; V was cut back by 1 base and J by 5 bases. The CDR3 sequence: CASSQGTSGGMEETQYF. The CDR3 coding sequence is TGCGCCAGCAGCCAAGGGACTAGCGGGGGGATGGAGGAGACCCAGTACTTC.

The chain employs TRBV9 and TRBJ2-1, with 9 positions matching TRBD2. The V gene's germline CDR1 is SGDLS and CDR2 YYNGEE. This CDR3 is 15 amino acids long. V gave up 4 bases and J gave up 3 bases; unmatched junction bases: 5. CDR3 sequence reads: CASSPLAGDYNEQFF. CDR3 nucleotides: TGTGCCAGCAGCCCCTTAGCGGGAGACTACAATGAGCAGTTCTTC.

This clone appeared a single time. The rearrangement uses TRBV5-1 and TRBJ1-1, with a possible D match to TRBD1 (5 bases). Per germline, CDR1 SGHRS and CDR2 YFSETQ. The V gene lost 0 bases and the J gene lost 1 base, with 7 bases spanning the gap. The CDR3 has 14 amino acids. The CDR3 here is CASSLVGGNTEAFF. The CDR3 nucleotides are TGCGCCAGCAGCTTGGTTGGGGGGAACACTGAAGCTTTCTTT.

The V gene is TRBV10-3, the J gene TRBJ2-1, with D tentatively TRBD2 (6 bases). The CDR3 is 16 residues long. The germline V and J ends were trimmed by 2 bases and 5 bases, with 16 bases remaining between them. Germline assignment: CDR1 ENHRY and CDR2 SYGVKD. This chain's CDR3 is CAISERAARGDNEQFF. CDR3 coding DNA: TGTGCCATCAGTGAGAGGGCGGCCCGCGGGGACAATGAGCAGTTCTTC.

This chain links TRBV29-1 with TRBJ2-5; D is possibly TRBD1 (5 bases). CDR1 and CDR2 from the germline V gene are SQVTM and ANQGSEA. The V end was cut by 6 bases, the J end by 7 bases, with 15 bases between. This CDR3 has 12 amino acids. CDR3 amino acids: CSVLIAQGTQYF. DNA of the CDR3: TGCAGCGTGCTTATAGCCCAGGGGACCCAGTACTTC.

The chain uses TRBV7-8 and TRBJ2-3; tentatively, D is TRBD1 (6 bases). Germline V gives CDR1 SGHVS, CDR2 FQNEAQ. CDR3 length: 16 amino acids. Trimming took off 5 bases at V and 0 bases at J, with 15 bases between the two ends. The CDR3 bases are TGTGCCAGCAGCCCTGGACAGCTCATTAGCACAGATACGCAGTATTTT. It translates to CASSPGQLISTDTQYF.

The rearrangement uses TRBV7-8 and TRBJ2-5; 14 positions match TRBD2. Germline V gives CDR1 SGHVS, CDR2 FQNEAQ. This CDR3 has 18 amino acids. Unmatched junction bases numbered 11, after V lost 5 bases and J lost 3 bases. CDR3 in amino acids: CASSKGTSGSGFKETQYF. CDR3 coding DNA: TGTGCCAGCAGCAAAGGGACTAGCGGGAGTGGGTTTAAAGAGACCCAGTACTTC.

CDR3 sequence (DNA): TGCGCCAGCAGCTTGGACGACCCTCCTGGCGCCGGGGAGCTGTTTTTT. This encodes CASSLDDPPGAGELFF. The V gene is TRBV5-1, the J gene TRBJ2-2; D unclear. V was shortened by 0 bases and J by 6 bases, with 15 bases between the two germline ends. This CDR3 region has 16 residues. From germline, CDR1 is SGHRS and CDR2 YFSETQ.

The chain employs TRBV15 and TRBJ2-5; a possible D gene is TRBD2 (5 bases). The V end lost 3 bases, the J end lost 7 bases, and 15 bases lay between the germline ends. Per the germline V gene, CDR1 is LNHNV and CDR2 is YYDKDF (reference sequence). The CDR3 totals 14 residues. CDR3 residues: CATSRGSLEGTQYF. The CDR3, as DNA: TGTGCCACCAGCAGGGGGTCTTTAGAGGGGACCCAGTACTTC. Supplemented by reference TRBV15 and TRBJ2-5, the full variable domain reads DAMVIQNPRYQVTQFGKPVTLSCSQTLNHNVMYWYQQKSSQAPKLLFHYYDKDFNNEADTPDNFQSRRPNTSFCFLDIRSPGLGDTAMYLCATSRGSLEGTQYFGPGTRLLVL.